What follows describes a single T cell receptor (beta chain). What it binds is unknown. The same CDR3 is also encoded by other DNA sequences in this sample. CD45RO-negative, CCR7-selected cells formed the naive CD8 fraction, which excluded terminally differentiated effector memory CD45RA+ cells. Germline V lookup: CDR1 LNHDA, CDR2 SQIVND (reference sequence). With 3 bases clipped from V and 2 bases from J, the junction kept 1 base outside the gene matches. This CDR3 is 14 amino acids long. This sample was included in a study of shared clonotypes between healthy human individuals. Whole-study context: Those who served as donors were a couple of women and a few men between the ages of 18 and 49. Findings and caveats of the study: Across subsets, estimated richness was generally greater for naive than for memory populations.

Some clones are missing from TCRdb's copy, which holds only in-frame ones; the method was immunoSEQ multiplex PCR. The sample includes millions of clones, about 93% of them seen just once. This sequence was found in a man younger than 35 in good health. Some clones in this sample may be carry-over from other donors' samples. The chain couples TRBV19 to TRBJ1-5, with TRBD1 matching 7 bases. The sample was naive CD8+ T cells from PBMCs. CDR3 in DNA: TGTGCCAGTAGTATTGGACAGGGCAATCAGCCCCAGCATTTT. Its translation is CASSIGQGNQPQHF.